There are many counts of the clone carrying this TCR beta chain. The target antigen is unknown. This entry comes from a study of neurological immune-mediated disorders. Study-wide background: In a group of some 35 multiple sclerosis patients, 31 had the relapsing-remitting type and 3 had the secondary progressive type.

The sorted libraries drew on roughly 930,000 T cells that were CD4+ or CD8+. TCRdb reprocessed the 5' RACE reads with MiXCR, giving one entry per CDR3 protein. This table holds tens of thousands of distinct CDR3 sequences, approximately 6.2% found once. Whole-study findings and limits: No CDR3 amino acid sequences were shared by expanded clones across subjects, suggesting private repertoires in all groups.

What was sequenced was CD4+ T cells from blood. The source is a woman between 18 and 29 years old with multiple sclerosis.

The CDR3 protein is CASSPDRQNTEAFF. CDR3 nucleotides: TGCGCCAGCAGCCCGGACAGACAGAACACTGAAGCTTTCTTT. The chain joins TRBV5-1 to TRBJ1-1, with TRBD1 as a possible D gene (6 bases). CDR1 and CDR2 from the germline V gene are SGHRS and YFSETQ. This CDR3 comprises 14 residues. Trimming took 4 bases from V and 1 from J, leaving 11 bases between them.